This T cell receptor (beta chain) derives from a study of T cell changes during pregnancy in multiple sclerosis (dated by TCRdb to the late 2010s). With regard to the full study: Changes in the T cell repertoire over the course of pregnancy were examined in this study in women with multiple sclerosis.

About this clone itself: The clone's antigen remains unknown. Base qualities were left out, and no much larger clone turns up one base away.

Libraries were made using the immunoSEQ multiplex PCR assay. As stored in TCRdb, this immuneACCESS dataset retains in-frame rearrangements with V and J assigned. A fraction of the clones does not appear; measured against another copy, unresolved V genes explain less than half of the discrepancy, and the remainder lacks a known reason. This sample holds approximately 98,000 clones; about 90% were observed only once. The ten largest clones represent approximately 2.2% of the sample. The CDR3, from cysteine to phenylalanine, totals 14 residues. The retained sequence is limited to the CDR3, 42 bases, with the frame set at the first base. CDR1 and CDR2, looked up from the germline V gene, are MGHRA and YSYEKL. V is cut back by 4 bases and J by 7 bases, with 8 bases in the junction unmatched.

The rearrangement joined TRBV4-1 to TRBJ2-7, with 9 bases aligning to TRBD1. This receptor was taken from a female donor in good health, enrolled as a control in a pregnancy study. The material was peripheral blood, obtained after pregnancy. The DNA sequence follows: TGCGCCAGCAGCCCCCCGGGACAGGGAAAAGAGCAGTACTTC. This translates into CASSPPGQGKEQYF.